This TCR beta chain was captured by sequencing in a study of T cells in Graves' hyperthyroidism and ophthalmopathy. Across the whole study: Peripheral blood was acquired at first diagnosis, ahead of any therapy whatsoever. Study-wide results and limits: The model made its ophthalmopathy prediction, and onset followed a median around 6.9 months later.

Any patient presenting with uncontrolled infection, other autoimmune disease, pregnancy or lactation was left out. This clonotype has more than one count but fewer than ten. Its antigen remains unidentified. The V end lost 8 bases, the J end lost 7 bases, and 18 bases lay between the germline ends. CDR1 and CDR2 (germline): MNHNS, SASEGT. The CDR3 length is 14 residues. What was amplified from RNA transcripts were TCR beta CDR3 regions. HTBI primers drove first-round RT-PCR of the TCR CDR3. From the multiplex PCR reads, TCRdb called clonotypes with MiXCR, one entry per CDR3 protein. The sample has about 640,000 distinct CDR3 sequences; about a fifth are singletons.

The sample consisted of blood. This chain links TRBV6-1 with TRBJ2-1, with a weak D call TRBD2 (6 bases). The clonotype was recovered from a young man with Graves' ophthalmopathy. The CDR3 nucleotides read TGTGCCAGCGGCGCGGGGTACGTTTATAATGAGCAGTTCTTC. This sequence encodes CASGAGYVYNEQFF.